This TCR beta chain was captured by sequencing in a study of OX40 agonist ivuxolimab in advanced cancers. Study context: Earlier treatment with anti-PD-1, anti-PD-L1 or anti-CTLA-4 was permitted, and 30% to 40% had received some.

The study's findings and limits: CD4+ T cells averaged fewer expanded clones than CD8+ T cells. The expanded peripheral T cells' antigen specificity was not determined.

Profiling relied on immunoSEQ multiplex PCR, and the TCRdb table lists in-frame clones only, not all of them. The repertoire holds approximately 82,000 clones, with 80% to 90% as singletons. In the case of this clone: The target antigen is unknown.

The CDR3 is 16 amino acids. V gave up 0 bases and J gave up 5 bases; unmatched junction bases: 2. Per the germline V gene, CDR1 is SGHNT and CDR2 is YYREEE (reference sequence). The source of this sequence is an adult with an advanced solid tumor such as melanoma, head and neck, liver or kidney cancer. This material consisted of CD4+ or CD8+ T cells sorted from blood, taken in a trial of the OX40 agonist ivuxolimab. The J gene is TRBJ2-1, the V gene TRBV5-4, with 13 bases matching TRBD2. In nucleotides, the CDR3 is TGTGCCAGCAGCTTGGCGGGACTAGCGGGAAACAATGAGCAGTTCTTC. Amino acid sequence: CASSLAGLAGNNEQFF.